The T cell receptor (beta chain) under discussion was sequenced for a study of cytomegalovirus exposure and HLA in healthy donors. On the study more broadly: HLA-typed donors were the source of approximately 86 million unique TCRs held in an early data release. Whole-study findings and limits: Certain sequence variants were highly shared and formed a cluster, and this cluster was likely a sequencing artifact. From TCR beta sequences, most subjects' HLA-A and HLA-B alleles were reportedly predicted accurately.

Vbeta (60) and Jbeta (13) primers were used in the PCR. The protocol was immunoSEQ multiplex PCR, while the TCRdb copy is restricted to in-frame clones and leaves out a portion. In the table there are some 150,000 clones, over 75% of which are singletons. Of note for this clone: Its antigen remains unknown.

V gave up 4 bases and J gave up 0 bases; unmatched junction bases: 7. Germline lookup yields CDR1 SGDLS and CDR2 YYNGEE. This CDR3 has 15 residues. The sequenced sample consisted of PBMCs. The TCR was taken from a woman in her twenties or thirties in good health and CMV-seronegative. This chain uses TRBV9 with TRBJ2-7, with 7 bases fitting TRBD1. The CDR3 DNA follows: TGTGCCAGCAGCCTTGGGGACAGTAGCTCCTACGAGCAGTACTTC. This translates into CASSLGDSSSYEQYF.